Listed below are T cell receptor beta chains from one sample, sequenced in a study of cytomegalovirus exposure and HLA in healthy donors. Assay: immunoSEQ multiplex PCR; the TCRdb copy retains only in-frame clones and omits some. The repertoire consists of 150,000 to 200,000 clones, with roughly 77% occurring once and the leading ten covering around 2.2%. Source material: PBMCs. The receptors come from a man in his fifties or sixties in good health and CMV-seropositive. The CDR3 runs from the conserved cysteine through the conserved F or W. Each record gives: clone size, D gene, J gene, V gene, CDR3 DNA, CDR3 protein. D genes are given only for firm matches. Only some rows state a clone size, as once, few, many or a class for expanded clones.

clone size: few; D gene: TRBD1; J gene: TRBJ1-1; V gene: TRBV9; CDR3 DNA: TGTGCCAGCAGCGGAGGGGGACAGTTCAACATGAACACTGAAGCTTTCTTT; CDR3 protein: CASSGGGQFNMNTEAFF
clone size: NA; D gene: NA; J gene: TRBJ2-3; V gene: TRBV7-8; CDR3 DNA: TGTGCCAGCAGCTTCGGGGGCACAGATACGCAGTATTTT; CDR3 protein: CASSFGGTDTQYF
clone size: once; D gene: TRBD1; J gene: TRBJ2-3; V gene: TRBV6-1; CDR3 DNA: TGTGCCAGCAGTGAGCGACAGGGCACTTTCCGCACAGATACGCAGTATTTT; CDR3 protein: CASSERQGTFRTDTQYF
clone size: NA; D gene: NA; J gene: TRBJ2-2; V gene: TRBV5-4; CDR3 DNA: TGTGCCAGCAGCGAGACAGGGACTTGGGTCGGGGAGCTGTTTTTT; CDR3 protein: CASSETGTWVGELFF
clone size: NA; D gene: NA; J gene: TRBJ2-5; V gene: TRBV4-1; CDR3 DNA: TGCGCCAGCAGCCAAGGAACCCCGGGGAGCCAGTACTTC; CDR3 protein: CASSQGTPGSQYF
clone size: NA; D gene: NA; J gene: TRBJ2-1; V gene: TRBV5-1; CDR3 DNA: TGCGCCAGCAGCGTAGGGGGAGATGAGCAGTTCTTC; CDR3 protein: CASSVGGDEQFF
clone size: NA; D gene: TRBD1; J gene: TRBJ1-1; V gene: TRBV11-3; CDR3 DNA: TGTGCCACCAGACAGGGCGGGAACACTGAAGCTTTCTTT; CDR3 protein: CATRQGGNTEAFF
clone size: few; D gene: TRBD2; J gene: TRBJ2-3; V gene: TRBV4-1; CDR3 DNA: TGCGCCAGGCCGGGACTATTAACAGATACGCAGTATTTT; CDR3 protein: CARPGLLTDTQYF
clone size: NA; D gene: TRBD1; J gene: TRBJ2-5; V gene: TRBV6-6; CDR3 DNA: TGTGCCAGCAGTCAACTCCGGGACAGGGGGCGAGAGACCCAGTACTTC; CDR3 protein: CASSQLRDRGRETQYF
clone size: NA; D gene: NA; J gene: TRBJ1-4; V gene: TRBV6-5; CDR3 DNA: TGTGCCAGCAGTTACTCGTACCCCGCCCGGGAAAAACTGTTTTTT; CDR3 protein: CASSYSYPAREKLFF
clone size: NA; D gene: TRBD1; J gene: TRBJ1-1; V gene: TRBV30; CDR3 DNA: TGTGCCTGGGCCTGGGACAGAAGGTACACTGAAGCTTTCTTT; CDR3 protein: CAWAWDRRYTEAFF
clone size: NA; D gene: NA; J gene: TRBJ2-1; V gene: TRBV27; CDR3 DNA: TGTGCCAGCAGTTTAAACTCCTATATCTCCTACAATGAGCAGTTCTTC; CDR3 protein: CASSLNSYISYNEQFF
clone size: once; D gene: TRBD2; J gene: TRBJ2-5; V gene: TRBV5-4; CDR3 DNA: TGTGCCAGCAGCGGACTAGCGAACGGGGAGACCCAGTACTTC; CDR3 protein: CASSGLANGETQYF
clone size: few; D gene: TRBD1; J gene: TRBJ2-7; V gene: TRBV6-1; CDR3 DNA: TGTGCCAGCAGTAAAACAGGGGACTCCTACGAGCAGTACTTC; CDR3 protein: CASSKTGDSYEQYF
clone size: few; D gene: NA; J gene: TRBJ1-2; V gene: TRBV4-2; CDR3 DNA: TGTGCCAGCAGCCAAGGGGAGGGGAATGAGAACTATGGCTACACCTTC; CDR3 protein: CASSQGEGNENYGYTF
clone size: NA; D gene: NA; J gene: TRBJ2-7; V gene: TRBV7-6; CDR3 DNA: TGTGCCAGCAGCCTTCAGGGGTACGAGCAGTACTTC; CDR3 protein: CASSLQGYEQYF
clone size: few; D gene: NA; J gene: TRBJ2-7; V gene: TRBV14; CDR3 DNA: TGTGCCAGCAGCCCGGGGGTAGCCTACGAGCAGTACTTC; CDR3 protein: CASSPGVAYEQYF
clone size: NA; D gene: TRBD1; J gene: TRBJ1-2; V gene: TRBV6-6; CDR3 DNA: TGTGCCAGCAGGCCAGGGACAGGAACATATGGCTACACCTTC; CDR3 protein: CASRPGTGTYGYTF
clone size: NA; D gene: NA; J gene: TRBJ1-4; V gene: TRBV7-2; CDR3 DNA: TGTGCCAGCAGCTTAGGAGTTGTTGAAAAACTGTTTTTT; CDR3 protein: CASSLGVVEKLFF
clone size: NA; D gene: TRBD1; J gene: TRBJ2-7; V gene: TRBV6-6; CDR3 DNA: TGTGCCAGCAGCCTGGGACAGGGGTACGAGCAGTACTTC; CDR3 protein: CASSLGQGYEQYF
clone size: NA; D gene: NA; J gene: TRBJ2-1; V gene: TRBV11-2; CDR3 DNA: TGTGCCAGCAGCTTAGCCTCGGGACATTACAATGAGCAGTTCTTC; CDR3 protein: CASSLASGHYNEQFF
clone size: NA; D gene: NA; J gene: TRBJ1-5; V gene: TRBV7-2; CDR3 DNA: TGTGCCAGCAGCTCCCTTAACAGTGGTCAGCCCCAGCATTTT; CDR3 protein: CASSSLNSGQPQHF
clone size: NA; D gene: TRBD1; J gene: TRBJ2-7; V gene: TRBV5-1; CDR3 DNA: TGCGCCAGCAACGTCCAAGGGACAGGGTCCAGCGAGCAGTACTTC; CDR3 protein: CASNVQGTGSSEQYF
clone size: NA; D gene: NA; J gene: TRBJ2-5; V gene: TRBV11-2; CDR3 DNA: TGTGCCAGCAGCTTTGCTCCGGCGGGGAGCCAAGAGACCCAGTACTTC; CDR3 protein: CASSFAPAGSQETQYF
clone size: NA; D gene: TRBD1; J gene: TRBJ1-2; V gene: TRBV7-2; CDR3 DNA: TGTGCCAGCAGGGCTAATCGGACAGGGACGGAGTTAAGGTATGGCTACACCTTC; CDR3 protein: CASRANRTGTELRYGYTF
clone size: NA; D gene: TRBD2; J gene: TRBJ2-1; V gene: TRBV4-2; CDR3 DNA: TGTGCCAGCAGCCAAGTACTAGCGGGGGCCTTCTCCTACAATGAGCAGTTCTTC; CDR3 protein: CASSQVLAGAFSYNEQFF
clone size: few; D gene: NA; J gene: TRBJ1-1; V gene: TRBV27; CDR3 DNA: TGTGCCAGCAGTTCCACCCGTCAGGGTATGGCTGAAGCTTTCTTT; CDR3 protein: CASSSTRQGMAEAFF
clone size: NA; D gene: NA; J gene: TRBJ2-7; V gene: TRBV2; CDR3 DNA: TGTGCCAGCAGTGCAACCCTTAACGACAGAACGCAGTACTTC; CDR3 protein: CASSATLNDRTQYF
clone size: few; D gene: NA; J gene: TRBJ2-7; V gene: TRBV7-2; CDR3 DNA: TGTGCCAGCAGCTTAGGGGGACTCGGGACCTACGAGCAGTACTTC; CDR3 protein: CASSLGGLGTYEQYF
clone size: NA; D gene: NA; J gene: TRBJ1-1; V gene: TRBV28; CDR3 DNA: TGTGCCAGCAGTTTGTCACAGGGAAGGGCTGAAGCTTTCTTT; CDR3 protein: CASSLSQGRAEAFF
clone size: few; D gene: TRBD1; J gene: TRBJ1-2; V gene: TRBV29-1; CDR3 DNA: TGCAGCGTGGATCCCGGAGGGGGCGGCTACACCTTC; CDR3 protein: CSVDPGGGGYTF
clone size: NA; D gene: TRBD1; J gene: TRBJ1-1; V gene: TRBV10-3; CDR3 DNA: TGTGCCACCAGACAGGGCCCGAACACTGAAGCTTTCTTT; CDR3 protein: CATRQGPNTEAFF
clone size: NA; D gene: NA; J gene: TRBJ1-5; V gene: TRBV6-6; CDR3 DNA: TGTGCCAGCACCTGGGGCCATGATCAGCCCCAGCATTTT; CDR3 protein: CASTWGHDQPQHF
clone size: NA; D gene: TRBD1; J gene: TRBJ1-2; V gene: TRBV29-1; CDR3 DNA: TGCAGCGTCTCGACAGGGCCTGTTAACTATGGCTACACCTTC; CDR3 protein: CSVSTGPVNYGYTF
clone size: few; D gene: NA; J gene: TRBJ1-3; V gene: TRBV11-3; CDR3 DNA: TGTGCCAGCAGCTCGGGAGACTCTGGAAACACCATATATTTT; CDR3 protein: CASSSGDSGNTIYF
clone size: NA; D gene: TRBD1; J gene: TRBJ1-2; V gene: TRBV9; CDR3 DNA: TGTGCCAGTTCGACGGAGGGACAGGGGGCGTGGGGCTACACCTTC; CDR3 protein: CASSTEGQGAWGYTF
clone size: NA; D gene: NA; J gene: TRBJ2-2; V gene: TRBV29-1; CDR3 DNA: TGCAGCGTCGAGGACTTAAATCTGGGCACCGGGGAGCTGTTTTTT; CDR3 protein: CSVEDLNLGTGELFF
clone size: NA; D gene: TRBD2; J gene: TRBJ2-7; V gene: TRBV4-1; CDR3 DNA: TGCGCCAGCAGCCAAGCGGCGGGGGGTTCTCTCCGCTACGAGCAGTACTTC; CDR3 protein: CASSQAAGGSLRYEQYF
clone size: few; D gene: TRBD1; J gene: TRBJ2-3; V gene: TRBV7-2; CDR3 DNA: TGTGCCAGCAGCTTGACAGGGGGCGTGGGAGATACGCAGTATTTT; CDR3 protein: CASSLTGGVGDTQYF
clone size: NA; D gene: NA; J gene: TRBJ1-4; V gene: TRBV5-5; CDR3 DNA: TGTGCCAGCAGCTTGCTTTGGGGGGGTGAAAAACTGTTTTTT; CDR3 protein: CASSLLWGGEKLFF
clone size: NA; D gene: NA; J gene: TRBJ2-2; V gene: TRBV5-1; CDR3 DNA: TGCGCCAGCAGCTTTCCCCTGGACTGGAACACCGGGGAGCTGTTTTTT; CDR3 protein: CASSFPLDWNTGELFF
clone size: NA; D gene: NA; J gene: TRBJ1-1; V gene: TRBV20-1; CDR3 DNA: TGCAGTGCTAGAGTCGACACTGAAGCTTTCTTT; CDR3 protein: CSARVDTEAFF